The 31 T cell receptor beta chains listed next were all sequenced from one sample in a study of cytomegalovirus exposure and HLA in healthy donors. Primers for the PCR totalled 60 Vbeta and 13 Jbeta. Assay used: immunoSEQ multiplex PCR; TCRdb lists only in-frame clones, some missing. This sample carries about 190,000 clones, 78% of them seen once, and the ten largest clones take 4.5% to 7.5%. The sequencing sample was made of PBMCs. These receptors all come from a young woman in good health and CMV-seropositive.

This clone was seen only once. The V and J genes are TRBV15 and TRBJ1-1; the D is unclear. The CDR3 is 15 residues long. V dropped 3 bases and J dropped 1 base, with 12 bases sitting between them. Looked up from germline, CDR1 is LNHNV and CDR2 is YYDKDF (reference sequence). The CDR3: CATSSGPFTNTEAFF. The CDR3 nucleotides are TGTGCCACCAGCAGTGGGCCGTTTACGAACACTGAAGCTTTCTTT.

The chain carries TRBV10-1 and TRBJ2-1, with D possibly matching TRBD2 (7 bases). Trimming removed 2 bases at V and 7 bases at J, with 12 bases between. The CDR3 is 14 amino acids. Germline loops: CDR1 WNHNN, CDR2 SYGVQD (reference sequence). The CDR3 loop is CASSEPGGVNEQFF. The CDR3, as DNA: TGCGCCAGCAGTGAGCCGGGGGGCGTGAATGAGCAGTTCTTC.

This clone turned up a few times. This rearrangement joins TRBV29-1 to TRBJ2-2; maybe TRBD1 (6 bases). V was shortened by 8 bases and J by 0 bases, with 10 bases between the two germline ends. The germline V gene has CDR1 SQVTM and CDR2 ANQGSEA. The CDR3 totals 13 residues. The chain's CDR3 is CSWTDANTGELFF. CDR3 DNA sequence: TGCAGCTGGACAGACGCGAACACCGGGGAGCTGTTTTTT.

This rearrangement joins TRBV28 to TRBJ1-2, with D perhaps matching TRBD1 (6 bases). The CDR3 runs to 13 residues. Trimming took 4 bases from V and 4 from J, leaving 10 bases between them. Per the germline V gene, CDR1 is MDHEN and CDR2 is SYDVKM. CDR3 coding DNA: TGTGCCAGCAGTTCCAGGGGATTCTATGGCTACACCTTC. Translation gives CASSSRGFYGYTF.

This rearrangement joins TRBV29-1 to TRBJ1-2, with a weak D call TRBD1 (5 bases). Germline CDR1 and CDR2: SQVTM and ANQGSEA. The CDR3 consists of 13 residues. The V end lost 1 base, the J end lost 8 bases, and 14 bases lay between the germline ends. CDR3 DNA sequence: TGCAGCGTTGAAGGTCGGCAGGGAGGAGGCTACACCTTC. Translation: CSVEGRQGGGYTF.

The CDR3 is CASSLDTASYEQYF. The CDR3 region has the DNA TGCGCCAGCAGCTTGGATACAGCTTCCTACGAGCAGTACTTC. This rearrangement joins TRBV5-1 to TRBJ2-7, with no clear D. V lost 0 bases and J lost 1, with 8 bases in between. This CDR3 has 14 amino acids. Germline assignment: CDR1 SGHRS and CDR2 YFSETQ.

The J gene is TRBJ2-2, the V gene TRBV18, with D possibly TRBD2 on 6 matching bases. V was shortened by 3 bases and J by 1 base, with 6 bases between the two germline ends. The germline CDR1 and CDR2 sequences are KGHSH and LQKENI. This CDR3 has 14 residues. The CDR3 coding sequence is TGTGCCAGCTCACCGCGGGAGAACACCGGGGAGCTGTTTTTT. Protein sequence: CASSPRENTGELFF.

The J gene is TRBJ1-1, the V gene TRBV10-1; a weak D match, TRBD1 (6 bases). Germline V CDR1 and CDR2: WNHNN, SYGVQD (reference sequence). CDR3 length equals 16 residues. V was clipped by 7 bases and J by 6 bases, with 24 bases between them. CDR3 sequence reads: CASTNRGGARISEAFF. CDR3 DNA: TGCGCCAGCACCAATCGGGGGGGGGCCCGGATCTCTGAAGCTTTCTTT.

J is TRBJ2-5 and V is TRBV20-1, with D hard to call. V was cut by 4 bases and J by 2 bases, with 2 bases left in between. The CDR3 extends over 10 amino acids. Germline V gene lookup returns CDR1 DFQATT and CDR2 SNEGSKA (reference sequence). CDR3 coding DNA: TGCAGTGCTACACAAGAGACCCAGTACTTC. Translation gives CSATQETQYF.

The V gene is TRBV6-5, the J gene TRBJ2-6; possible D gene TRBD2, 6 bases. CDR1 and CDR2 (germline): MNHEY, SVGAGI. Between the trimmed V and J ends, which lost 6 bases and 1 base, there was a span of 10 bases. The CDR3 totals 15 residues. This CDR3 reads CASRTGGSGANVLTF. CDR3 bases: TGTGCCAGCAGGACCGGGGGTTCTGGGGCCAACGTCCTGACTTTC.

CDR3: CASSYRGAYNEQFF. The DNA for the CDR3 is TGCGCCAGCAGCTACAGGGGTGCCTACAATGAGCAGTTCTTC. The rearrangement joins TRBV5-1 to TRBJ2-1, with TRBD1 identical over 7 bases. Germline V gene lookup returns CDR1 SGHRS and CDR2 YFSETQ. The CDR3 has 14 amino acids. J was trimmed by 2 bases and V by 3 bases; bases with no gene match: 2.

The V call is TRBV2, the J call TRBJ1-2, with a possible D match to TRBD1 (5 bases). This CDR3 is built from 12 residues. Trimming cost V 6 bases and J 4 bases, with 9 bases left between them. CDR1 is SNHLY, CDR2 FYNNEI, per germline. The CDR3 region is CASRLGLYGYTF. Written as DNA, the CDR3 is TGTGCCAGCAGACTGGGGCTCTATGGCTACACCTTC.

V and J are TRBV9 and TRBJ1-5; 9 bases map to TRBD1. V trimming: 4 bases; J trimming: 3 bases; junction bases outside the gene matches: 8. Germline loops: CDR1 SGDLS, CDR2 YYNGEE. The CDR3 spans 16 residues. The CDR3 region has the DNA TGTGCCAGCAGCCTACCGGGACAGGGAGACAATCAGCCCCAGCATTTT. It codes for CASSLPGQGDNQPQHF.

This clone was observed a few times. V gene TRBV15 combines with J gene TRBJ2-1, with D possibly being TRBD1 (6 bases). V was pared by 1 base and J by 5 bases, with 9 bases between. The CDR3 spans 14 residues. Per the germline V gene, CDR1 is LNHNV and CDR2 is YYDKDF (reference sequence). The CDR3 nucleotides read TGTGCCACCAGCAGAGCAGGGGCGGACAATGAGCAGTTCTTC. This gives the protein CATSRAGADNEQFF.

The chain uses TRBV19 and TRBJ1-1, with TRBD1 matching 8 bases. This CDR3 contains 17 residues. Germline V CDR1 and CDR2: LNHDA, SQIVND (reference sequence). V gave up 0 bases and J gave up 2 bases; unmatched junction bases: 8. The CDR3 sequence is CASSIDPATGANTEAFF. DNA for the CDR3: TGTGCCAGTAGTATAGATCCTGCGACAGGGGCTAACACTGAAGCTTTCTTT.

This clone was seen once. J is TRBJ2-3 and V is TRBV5-4; D is perhaps TRBD2 (7 bases). Between the trimmed V and J ends, which lost 2 bases and 4 bases, there was a span of 14 bases. The CDR3 extends over 15 amino acids. CDR1 SGHNT and CDR2 YYREEE come from the germline V gene (reference sequence). Here the CDR3 reads CASSFGAGAADTQYF. The CDR3 DNA reads TGTGCCAGCAGCTTCGGGGCGGGGGCGGCAGATACGCAGTATTTT.

The genes are TRBV19 and TRBJ2-3; 8 bases fit TRBD1. Germline V gives CDR1 LNHDA, CDR2 SQIVND (reference sequence). After removal of 6 bases from V and 4 bases from J, the junction contained 9 bases not matched to a gene. The length of the CDR3 is 15 residues. DNA for the CDR3: TGTGCCAGTAGGACTCTCGGACAGGGCCCAGATACGCAGTATTTT. Its translation: CASRTLGQGPDTQYF. Looking up the rest from reference TRBV19 and TRBJ2-3 gives the full variable domain: DGGITQSPKYLFRKEGQNVTLSCEQNLNHDAMYWYRQDPGQGLRLIYYSQIVNDFQKGDIAEGYSVSREKKESFPLTVTSAQKNPTAFYLCASRTLGQGPDTQYFGPGTRLTVL.

In nucleotides, the CDR3 is TGCGCCAGGGGGGGTATGGGCTACGAGCAGTACTTC. Its protein is CARGGMGYEQYF. This rearrangement joins TRBV23-1 to TRBJ2-7; possibly TRBD2 for D (6 bases). TRBV23-1 is assigned to the ORF class and has an uncertain function. The V and J ends lost 9 bases and 3 bases respectively, with 12 bases between them. The CDR3 has 12 amino acids.

In its sample, this clone was seen once. The rearrangement joins TRBV6-1 to TRBJ2-7; tentative D call: TRBD1 (6 bases). CDR1 MNHNS and CDR2 SASEGT come from the germline V gene. The CDR3 has 14 residues. Trimming removed 5 bases at V and 5 bases at J, with 16 bases between. CDR3 sequence (DNA): TGTGCCAGCAGTTGGTCCGGGACAAGGGACGAGCAGTACTTC. Its protein product is CASSWSGTRDEQYF.

The rearrangement uses TRBV18 and TRBJ2-7; 14 nucleotides line up with TRBD2. This CDR3 is 18 amino acids long. J was trimmed by 4 bases and V by 3 bases; bases with no gene match: 11. Germline CDR1 reads KGHSH; CDR2 reads LQKENI. In DNA, the CDR3 is TGTGCCAGCTCACCTCTCTCCGTCGGGACTAGCGGGAGATACGAGCAGTACTTC. It encodes CASSPLSVGTSGRYEQYF.

This rearrangement joins TRBV2 to TRBJ2-7, with 9 bases aligning to TRBD1. The CDR3 extends over 15 amino acids. Germline values: CDR1 SNHLY, CDR2 FYNNEI. Trimming cost V 3 bases and J 3 bases; bases outside gene matches: 6. The CDR3 protein is CASSEWTGEDYEQYF. Here the CDR3 DNA reads TGTGCCAGCAGTGAGTGGACAGGGGAGGACTACGAGCAGTACTTC.

This chain uses TRBV7-2 with TRBJ2-2, with D hard to call. This CDR3 has 13 residues. CDR1 and CDR2 from the germline V gene are SGHTA and FQGNSA. V lost 5 bases and J 7 bases, leaving 11 bases between the germline ends. The CDR3 coding sequence is TGTGCCAGCAGCCCTCTACCCATCGGGGAGCTGTTTTTT. It translates to CASSPLPIGELFF. The complete variable domain, with remaining parts taken from reference TRBV7-2 and TRBJ2-2, reads GAGVSQSPSNKVTEKGKDVELRCDPISGHTALYWYRQSLGQGLEFLIYFQGNSAPDKSGLPSDRFSAERTGGSVSTLTIQRTQQEDSAVYLCASSPLPIGELFFGEGSRLTVL.

CDR3 bases: TGTGCCAGCAGTTTTTGGGAGCGTAGCACAGATACGCAGTATTTT. It codes for CASSFWERSTDTQYF. The chain is built from TRBV27 and TRBJ2-3; possible D gene TRBD2, 5 bases. The germline CDR1 and CDR2 sequences are MNHEY and SMNVEV (reference sequence). V was cut by 3 bases and J by 0 bases, with 10 bases left in between. This CDR3 has 15 amino acids.

J is TRBJ2-7 and V is TRBV6-5; D is undetermined. CDR3 size: 12 residues. Germline V gene lookup returns CDR1 MNHEY and CDR2 SVGAGI. Trimming shortened V by 5 bases and J by 6 bases, and 11 bases separated the two germline ends. As DNA, the CDR3 is TGTGCCAGCAGTCAAACAGCTCGCGAGCAGTACTTC. This gives the protein CASSQTAREQYF.

In regard to this clone: The sample carries other DNA sequences with the same CDR3. The V gene is TRBV6-5, the J gene TRBJ2-7; 10 bases fit TRBD1. V lost 2 bases to trimming and J lost 0 bases; unmatched junction nucleotides: 1. Germline V gives CDR1 MNHEY, CDR2 SVGAGI. This CDR3 spans 15 amino acids. For the CDR3, the DNA is TGTGCCAGCAGTTACAGGGACAGGGGCTCCTACGAGCAGTACTTC. Translating it yields CASSYRDRGSYEQYF.

This clone was counted a single time. The J gene is TRBJ1-1, the V gene TRBV9; the D is unclear. CDR3 length: 14 amino acids. Trimming shortened V by 4 bases and J by 0 bases, and 10 bases separated the two germline ends. CDR1 and CDR2 from the germline V gene are SGDLS and YYNGEE. Here the CDR3 reads CASSRGGMNTEAFF. CDR3 in DNA: TGTGCCAGCAGCCGGGGAGGGATGAACACTGAAGCTTTCTTT.

The chain links TRBV27 to TRBJ1-2; weak D call: TRBD1 (6 bases). V was cut by 7 bases and J by 8 bases, with 29 bases left in between. CDR1 and CDR2 (germline): MNHEY, SMNVEV (reference sequence). The CDR3 covers 17 residues. Written as DNA, the CDR3 is TGTGCCAGCACCCACTCGGGGGGCGGGGGCCCGCTCGGGGGCTACACCTTC. It is translated as CASTHSGGGGPLGGYTF.

The CDR3 is CASSFQPSGAYNEQFF. The CDR3 bases are TGTGCCAGCAGCTTCCAGCCTAGCGGGGCCTACAATGAGCAGTTCTTC. This chain joins TRBV11-2 and TRBJ2-1; TRBD2 aligns across 9 bases. Germline V lookup: CDR1 SGHAT, CDR2 FQNNGV. J gave up 2 bases and V 3 bases, and 5 bases lay outside the gene matches. This CDR3 is 16 amino acids long. The full variable domain, rest sourced from reference TRBV11-2 and TRBJ2-1, is EAGVAQSPRYKIIEKRQSVAFWCNPISGHATLYWYQQILGQGPKLLIQFQNNGVVDDSQLPKDRFSAERLKGVDSTLKIQPAKLEDSAVYLCASSFQPSGAYNEQFFGPGTRLTVL.

The chain carries TRBV6-5 and TRBJ1-4; unclear D gene. The CDR3 loop spans 15 amino acids. Trimming took off 7 bases at V and 0 bases at J, with 12 bases between the two ends. Germline V CDR1 and CDR2: MNHEY, SVGAGI. CDR3 sequence (DNA): TGTGCCAGCACCCTCACTGGTGCAACTAATGAAAAACTGTTTTTT. It translates to CASTLTGATNEKLFF.

V is TRBV4-3 and J is TRBJ1-1, with D possibly TRBD1 on 5 matching bases. In germline, CDR1 is LGHNA, CDR2 YSLEER. Trimming left V 2 bases short and J 5 bases short, with 15 bases between. This CDR3 spans 15 amino acids. The CDR3 DNA is TGCGCCAGCAGCCAAAGGCGGGGGTTAACGACTGAAGCTTTCTTT. It translates to CASSQRRGLTTEAFF.

To note about this clone: The identical CDR3 is also encoded by other nucleotide sequences in the sample. The chain uses TRBV5-1 and TRBJ2-5, with a weak D call TRBD1 (5 bases). Germline lookup yields CDR1 SGHRS and CDR2 YFSETQ. The CDR3 consists of 14 residues. Trimming removed 0 bases from V and 4 bases from J, with 10 bases in between. CDR3 DNA sequence: TGCGCCAGCAGCTTGGTAGGGGTACGAGAGACCCAGTACTTC. This encodes CASSLVGVRETQYF. Filled out from reference TRBV5-1 and TRBJ2-5, the complete variable domain reads KAGVTQTPRYLIKTRGQQVTLSCSPISGHRSVSWYQQTPGQGLQFLFEYFSETQRNKGNFPGRFSGRQFSNSRSEMNVSTLELGDSALYLCASSLVGVRETQYFGPGTRLLVL.